These 23 T cell receptor beta chains were all obtained from the same sample, sequenced in a study of cytomegalovirus exposure and HLA in healthy donors. The PCR was carried out with 60 Vbeta primers and 13 Jbeta primers. Produced via immunoSEQ multiplex PCR; TCRdb's table is partial and in-frame only. The sample shows some 100,000 clones, roughly four fifths of them seen only once. The sample comprised PBMCs. The receptors here all came from a woman aged 40 to 50 in good health and CMV-seropositive.

The genes are TRBV27 and TRBJ2-3; 12 bases line up with TRBD2. Germline CDR1 and CDR2: MNHEY and SMNVEV (reference sequence). CDR3 length: 20 amino acids. J was trimmed by 5 bases and V by 4 bases; bases with no gene match: 19. The CDR3 protein is CASSSQSGAGLAGRLDTQYF. CDR3 bases: TGTGCCAGCAGTTCCCAATCCGGGGCCGGACTAGCGGGAAGATTAGATACGCAGTATTTT.

The J gene is TRBJ1-2, the V gene TRBV27; D is ambiguous. This CDR3 is built from 13 residues. Trimming removed 2 bases from V and 1 base from J, with 5 bases in between. Germline V gene sequence: CDR1 MNHEY, CDR2 SMNVEV (reference sequence). The CDR3 region has the DNA TGTGCCAGCAGTTTAAGCGATAACTATGGCTACACCTTC. Translated: CASSLSDNYGYTF.

The chain joins TRBV7-2 to TRBJ2-3, with unresolved D. Germline V lookup: CDR1 SGHTA, CDR2 FQGNSA. Trimming cost V 2 bases and J 4 bases, with 7 bases left between them. CDR3 length equals 13 residues. The chain's CDR3 is CASSLLSSDTQYF. The CDR3, as DNA: TGTGCCAGCAGCTTATTGAGTTCAGATACGCAGTATTTT.

The rearrangement links TRBV27 to TRBJ2-3, with 12 nucleotides matching TRBD2. The CDR3 runs 16 residues. J gave up 6 bases and V 5 bases, and 9 bases lay outside the gene matches. CDR1 MNHEY and CDR2 SMNVEV come from the germline V gene (reference sequence). In DNA, the CDR3 is TGTGCCAGCAGTCACTTCGGACTAGCGGGAAGGGATACGCAGTATTTT. It encodes CASSHFGLAGRDTQYF.

The J gene is TRBJ2-2, the V gene TRBV28, with D tentatively TRBD2 (5 bases). CDR3 size: 17 residues. V was trimmed by 0 bases and J by 8 bases, leaving 19 bases between them. Germline V gene lookup returns CDR1 MDHEN and CDR2 SYDVKM. CDR3 in amino acids: CASSLWRAGKGVGELFF. The CDR3 DNA follows: TGTGCCAGCAGTTTATGGAGGGCTGGGAAGGGTGTGGGGGAGCTGTTTTTT.

Turning to this clone: At one boundary the junction diverges from the germline segment, which might be a read error. The V gene is TRBV7-9, the J gene TRBJ1-1, with 8 bases identical to TRBD1. This CDR3 spans 14 amino acids. Per the germline V gene, CDR1 is SEHNR and CDR2 is FQNEAQ (reference sequence). The CDR3 here is CSSSGRTGGTEAFF. The DNA for the CDR3 is TGTTCCAGCAGCGGAAGAACAGGGGGCACTGAAGCTTTCTTT.

This clone was seen at least ten times. This chain joins TRBV25-1 and TRBJ1-5; tentatively, D is TRBD1 (6 bases). Trimming removed 3 bases at V and 7 bases at J, with 13 bases between. Germline CDR1 MGHDK, CDR2 SYGVNS. CDR3 size: 14 residues. This chain's CDR3 is CASSEGAGWQPQHF. Here the CDR3 DNA reads TGTGCCAGCAGTGAGGGGGCGGGCTGGCAGCCCCAGCATTTT.

V and J are TRBV7-9 and TRBJ1-2; D not resolved. V was trimmed by 3 bases and J by 6 bases, leaving 8 bases between them. The CDR3 is 12 residues long. The germline V gene has CDR1 SEHNR and CDR2 FQNEAQ (reference sequence). CDR3 amino acids: CASSFGGDGYTF. For the CDR3, the DNA is TGTGCCAGCAGCTTTGGCGGGGATGGCTACACCTTC.

This clone turned up a few times. The J gene is TRBJ1-1, the V gene TRBV5-5, with D possibly matching TRBD1 (5 bases). The CDR3 length is 14 residues. Trimming left V 4 bases short and J 4 bases short, with 14 bases between. CDR1 is SGHKS, CDR2 YYEKEE, per germline (reference sequence). The CDR3 sequence: CASSQQTGPTEAFF. CDR3 in DNA: TGTGCCAGCAGCCAACAAACAGGTCCCACTGAAGCTTTCTTT.

This rearrangement joins TRBV18 to TRBJ1-1, with 9 bases aligning to TRBD1. CDR3 length equals 14 residues. Per germline, CDR1 KGHSH and CDR2 LQKENI. V lost 3 bases to trimming and J lost 5 bases; unmatched junction nucleotides: 4. The chain's CDR3 is CASSPQGQGTEAFF. The CDR3 nucleotides read TGTGCCAGCTCACCTCAGGGACAGGGAACTGAAGCTTTCTTT.

The V and J genes are TRBV7-9 and TRBJ2-7, with 9 bases matching TRBD2. V was clipped by 5 bases and J by 5 bases; unmatched bases: 7. CDR1 SEHNR and CDR2 FQNEAQ come from the germline V gene (reference sequence). The CDR3 covers 14 residues. CDR3 amino acids: CASSHSGSPDEQYF. CDR3 nucleotide sequence: TGTGCCAGCAGCCATAGCGGGAGCCCGGACGAGCAGTACTTC.

This clone was recorded once. The rearrangement uses TRBV7-2 and TRBJ2-5; unclear D gene. V was pared by 5 bases and J by 2 bases, with 18 bases between. Germline V gives CDR1 SGHTA, CDR2 FQGNSA. The CDR3 is 16 residues long. In DNA, the CDR3 is TGTGCCAGCAGCACCTCCCGGATGACAAATCAAGAGACCCAGTACTTC. Translation gives CASSTSRMTNQETQYF.

The chain uses TRBV7-9 and TRBJ2-5; D unclear. Trimming removed 3 bases from V and 1 base from J, with 6 bases in between. Germline V CDR1 and CDR2: SEHNR, FQNEAQ (reference sequence). The CDR3 is made up of 13 amino acids. CDR3 nucleotides: TGTGCCAGCAGCTTCTTACTCCAAGAGACCCAGTACTTC. This codes for CASSFLLQETQYF. The full variable domain, in which reference TRBV7-9 and TRBJ2-5 provide the parts outside the CDR3, is DTGVSQNPRHKITKRGQNVTFRCDPISEHNRLYWYRQTLGQGPEFLTYFQNEAQLEKSRLLSDRFSAERPKGSFSTLEIQRTEQGDSAMYLCASSFLLQETQYFGPGTRLLVL.

The chain joins TRBV7-6 to TRBJ2-1; D not resolved. Trimming shortened V by 5 bases and J by 7 bases, and 9 bases separated the two germline ends. This CDR3 is built from 12 residues. Germline CDR1 and CDR2: SGHVS and FNYEAQ. Here the CDR3 DNA reads TGTGCCAGCAGCCCCTTCGCGAATGAGCAGTTCTTC. Its translation is CASSPFANEQFF.

The J gene is TRBJ1-3, the V gene TRBV5-4; D uncertain. V was pared by 4 bases and J by 0 bases, with 11 bases between. Germline assignment: CDR1 SGHNT and CDR2 YYREEE (reference sequence). The CDR3 extends over 15 amino acids. CDR3 coding DNA: TGTGCCAGCAGCGCTATTCCAAGCTCTGGAAACACCATATATTTT. Translated: CASSAIPSSGNTIYF.

The J gene is TRBJ2-7, the V gene TRBV25-1; 13 nucleotides match TRBD2. The CDR3 is 16 amino acids. CDR1 MGHDK and CDR2 SYGVNS come from the germline V gene. V dropped 2 bases and J dropped 6; count of bases not matched to a gene: 7. The CDR3 sequence: CASSEPGLAGWSEQYF. CDR3 DNA sequence: TGTGCCAGCAGTGAACCGGGACTAGCGGGATGGTCCGAGCAGTACTTC.

The rearrangement joins TRBV7-3 to TRBJ1-1; D unresolved. This CDR3 comprises 13 residues. Trimming took off 4 bases at V and 5 bases at J, with 11 bases between the two ends. From germline, CDR1 is SGHTA and CDR2 FQGTGA. CDR3 in DNA: TGTGCCAGCAGCTCGCTATCGGGGACTGAAGCTTTCTTT. Translation gives CASSSLSGTEAFF.

This rearrangement joins TRBV28 to TRBJ2-7; 9 nucleotides align to TRBD1. The germline V gene encodes CDR1 MDHEN and CDR2 SYDVKM. The CDR3 totals 15 residues. After removal of 6 bases from V and 3 bases from J, the junction contained 9 bases not matched to a gene. CDR3 amino acids: CASSPGTGNNYEQYF. For the CDR3, the DNA is TGTGCCAGCAGCCCGGGGACAGGGAACAACTACGAGCAGTACTTC.

This clone was counted between two and nine times. This chain connects TRBV6-6 to TRBJ1-4; D might be TRBD1 (6 bases). V was cut by 8 bases and J by 7 bases, with 11 bases left in between. CDR1 MNHNY and CDR2 SVGAGI come from the germline V gene (reference sequence). The CDR3 runs 12 residues. CDR3 sequence: CASARGGEKLFF. CDR3 in DNA: TGTGCCAGCGCTCGAGGGGGTGAAAAACTGTTTTTT.

This clone turned up a few times. The V gene is TRBV11-3, the J gene TRBJ1-5, with TRBD1 as a possible D gene (6 bases). This CDR3 comprises 13 residues. V lost 4 bases and J 3 bases, leaving 7 bases between the germline ends. The germline gives CDR1 SGHNT, CDR2 YENEEA. The CDR3 loop reads CASSSGHNQPQHF. The DNA for the CDR3 is TGTGCCAGCAGCTCGGGACACAATCAGCCCCAGCATTTT.

The chain uses TRBV21-1 and TRBJ1-2; TRBD1, the D gene given by the table, was not confirmed from the DNA. TRBV21-1 is listed as a pseudogene. This CDR3 spans 13 amino acids. The CDR3 sequence is CASIPDRDYGYTF. CDR3 DNA: TGTGCCAGCATCCCCGACAGGGATTATGGCTACACCTTC.

The count of this clone is one. The chain joins TRBV7-2 to TRBJ1-2, with 8 bases that match TRBD1. The CDR3 sequence is 15 residues long. V was pared by 0 bases and J by 4 bases, with 4 bases of the junction left unmatched. Germline V gene data show CDR1 as SGHTA and CDR2 as FQGNSA. CDR3 sequence reads: CASSLATGGSYGYTF. CDR3 DNA sequence: TGTGCCAGCAGCTTAGCCACAGGGGGAAGCTATGGCTACACCTTC.

This clone was picked up one time. The chain couples TRBV7-9 to TRBJ2-2, with D maybe TRBD2 (6 bases). CDR1 is SEHNR and CDR2 is FQNEAQ in the germline V gene (reference sequence). V was trimmed by 2 bases and J by 6 bases, leaving 16 bases between them. The CDR3 has 16 amino acids. The CDR3 is CASSLISGVVAGELFF. Here the CDR3 DNA reads TGTGCCAGCAGCTTAATCTCGGGAGTGGTGGCCGGGGAGCTGTTTTTT.